This note documents a single T cell receptor beta chain sequence. The data belong to a study of blood T cell repertoires in COVID-19. This CDR3 comprises 15 residues. V gave up 5 bases and J gave up 5 bases; unmatched junction bases: 3. Germline V lookup: CDR1 LNHDA, CDR2 SQIVND (reference sequence). Cohort assignment relied on participant-reported clinical history. Libraries were prepared by immunoSEQ multiplex PCR; TCRdb keeps only in-frame clonotypes and omits some of them. The sample yields 200,000 to 250,000 clones, about nine tenths seen once. This clonotype was obtained from a young woman with acute COVID-19. The sequenced sample was PBMCs or T cells enriched from blood (not recorded which). This chain connects TRBV19 to TRBJ2-1; 13 nucleotides agree with TRBD2. The CDR3 DNA follows: TGTGCCAGTAGTCGGACTAGCGGGGGCCACAATGAGCAGTTCTTC. It codes for CASSRTSGGHNEQFF.